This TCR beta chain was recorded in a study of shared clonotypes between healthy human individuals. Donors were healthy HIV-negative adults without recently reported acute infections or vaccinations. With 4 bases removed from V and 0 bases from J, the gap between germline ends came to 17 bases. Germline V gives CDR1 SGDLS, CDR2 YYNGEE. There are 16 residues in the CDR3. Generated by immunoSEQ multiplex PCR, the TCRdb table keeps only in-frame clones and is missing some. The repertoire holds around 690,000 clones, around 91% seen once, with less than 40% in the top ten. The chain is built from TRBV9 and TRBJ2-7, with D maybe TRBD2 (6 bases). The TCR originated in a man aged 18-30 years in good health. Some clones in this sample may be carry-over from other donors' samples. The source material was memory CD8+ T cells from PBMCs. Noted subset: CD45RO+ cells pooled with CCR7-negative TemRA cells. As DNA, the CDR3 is TGTGCCAGCAGCCCCAACCGTGGGGGGACCTCCTACGAGCAGTACTTC. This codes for CASSPNRGGTSYEQYF.